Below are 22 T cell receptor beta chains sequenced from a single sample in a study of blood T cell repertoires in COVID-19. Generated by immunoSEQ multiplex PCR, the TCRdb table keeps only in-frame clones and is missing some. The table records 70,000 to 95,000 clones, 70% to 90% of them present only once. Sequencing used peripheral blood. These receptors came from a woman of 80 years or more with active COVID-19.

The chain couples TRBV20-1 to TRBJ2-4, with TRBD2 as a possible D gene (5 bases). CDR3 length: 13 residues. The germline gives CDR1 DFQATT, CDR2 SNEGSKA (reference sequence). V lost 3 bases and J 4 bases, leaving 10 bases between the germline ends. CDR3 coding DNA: TGCAGTGCTAGTACCGGGAATAAAAACATTCAGTACTTC. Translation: CSASTGNKNIQYF.

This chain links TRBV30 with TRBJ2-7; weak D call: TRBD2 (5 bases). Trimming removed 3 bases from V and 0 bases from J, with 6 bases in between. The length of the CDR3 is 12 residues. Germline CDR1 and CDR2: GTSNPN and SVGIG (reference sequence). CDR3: CAWRDFSYEQYF. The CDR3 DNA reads TGTGCCTGGAGGGACTTCTCCTACGAGCAGTACTTC.

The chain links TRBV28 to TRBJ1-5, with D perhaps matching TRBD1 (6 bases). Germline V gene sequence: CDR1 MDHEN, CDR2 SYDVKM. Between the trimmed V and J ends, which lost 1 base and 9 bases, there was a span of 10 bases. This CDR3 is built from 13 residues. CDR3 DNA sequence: TGTGCCAGCAGTTTATCGGACAGCACGCCCCAGCATTTT. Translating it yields CASSLSDSTPQHF.

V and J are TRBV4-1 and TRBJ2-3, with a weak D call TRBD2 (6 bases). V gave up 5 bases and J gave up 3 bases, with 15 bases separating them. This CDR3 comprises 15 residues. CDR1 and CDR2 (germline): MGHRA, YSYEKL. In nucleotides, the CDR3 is TGCGCCAGCAGCTTCCGGCGGGACCCTACAGATACGCAGTATTTT. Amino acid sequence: CASSFRRDPTDTQYF.

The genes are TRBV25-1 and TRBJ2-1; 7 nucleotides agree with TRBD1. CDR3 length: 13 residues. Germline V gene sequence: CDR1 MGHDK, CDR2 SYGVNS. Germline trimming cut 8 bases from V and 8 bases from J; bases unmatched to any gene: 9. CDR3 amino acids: CASQTGTGDEQFF. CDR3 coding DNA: TGTGCCAGCCAGACAGGGACCGGGGATGAGCAGTTCTTC.

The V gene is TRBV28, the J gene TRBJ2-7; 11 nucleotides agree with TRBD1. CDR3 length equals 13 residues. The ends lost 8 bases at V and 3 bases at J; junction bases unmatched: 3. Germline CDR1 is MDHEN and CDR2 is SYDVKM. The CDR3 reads CASSGQGDYEQYF. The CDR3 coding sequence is TGTGCCAGCTCGGGACAGGGGGACTACGAGCAGTACTTC.

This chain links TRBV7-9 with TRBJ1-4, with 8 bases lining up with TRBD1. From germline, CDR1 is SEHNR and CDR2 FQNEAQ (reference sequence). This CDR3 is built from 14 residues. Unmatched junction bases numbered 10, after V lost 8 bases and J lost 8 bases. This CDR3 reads CASGKTGVGEKLFF. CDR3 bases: TGTGCCAGCGGCAAGACAGGGGTGGGCGAAAAACTGTTTTTT.

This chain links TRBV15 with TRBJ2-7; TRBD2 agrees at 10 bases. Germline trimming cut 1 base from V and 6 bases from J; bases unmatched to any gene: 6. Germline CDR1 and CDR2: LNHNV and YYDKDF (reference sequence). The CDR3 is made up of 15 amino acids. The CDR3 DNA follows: TGTGCCACCAGCAGAGGAGGTGGACTAGCGGTCGAGCAGTACTTC. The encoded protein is CATSRGGGLAVEQYF. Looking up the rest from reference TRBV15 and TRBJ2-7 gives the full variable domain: DAMVIQNPRYQVTQFGKPVTLSCSQTLNHNVMYWYQQKSSQAPKLLFHYYDKDFNNEADTPDNFQSRRPNTSFCFLDIRSPGLGDTAMYLCATSRGGGLAVEQYFGPGTRLTVT.

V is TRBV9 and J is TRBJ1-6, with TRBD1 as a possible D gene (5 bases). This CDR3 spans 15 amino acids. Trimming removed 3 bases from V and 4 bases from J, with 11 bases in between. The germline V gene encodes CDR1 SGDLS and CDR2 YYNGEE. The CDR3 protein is CASSASRQYNSPLHF. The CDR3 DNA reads TGTGCCAGCAGCGCCTCCCGACAGTATAATTCACCCCTCCACTTT.

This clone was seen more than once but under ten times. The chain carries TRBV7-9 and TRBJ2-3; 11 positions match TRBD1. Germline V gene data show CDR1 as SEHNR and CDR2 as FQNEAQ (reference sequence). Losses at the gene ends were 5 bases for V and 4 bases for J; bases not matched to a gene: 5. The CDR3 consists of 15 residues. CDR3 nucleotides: TGTGCCAGCAGCGCCGGGACAGGGGGTCCAGATACGCAGTATTTT. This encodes CASSAGTGGPDTQYF.

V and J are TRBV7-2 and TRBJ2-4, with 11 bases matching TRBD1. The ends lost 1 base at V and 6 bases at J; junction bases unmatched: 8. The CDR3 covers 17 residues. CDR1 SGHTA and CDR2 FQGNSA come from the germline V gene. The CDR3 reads CASSLVLPGQGANIQYF. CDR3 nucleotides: TGTGCCAGCAGCTTAGTGCTTCCAGGACAGGGGGCAAACATTCAGTACTTC.

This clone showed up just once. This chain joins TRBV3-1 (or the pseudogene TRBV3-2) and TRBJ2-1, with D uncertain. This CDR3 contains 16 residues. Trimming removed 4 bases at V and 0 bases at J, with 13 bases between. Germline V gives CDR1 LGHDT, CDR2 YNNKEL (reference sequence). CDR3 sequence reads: CASSPFGGSSYNEQFF. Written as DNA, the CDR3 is TGTGCCAGCAGCCCCTTTGGCGGAAGCTCCTACAATGAGCAGTTCTTC.

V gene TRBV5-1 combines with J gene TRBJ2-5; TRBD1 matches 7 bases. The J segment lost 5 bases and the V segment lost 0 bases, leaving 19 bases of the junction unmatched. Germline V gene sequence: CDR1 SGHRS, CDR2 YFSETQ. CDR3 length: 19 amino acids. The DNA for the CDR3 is TGCGCCAGCAGCTTGGATTCGTGGGGCAGGGGGAACAGAAAGGAGACCCAGTACTTC. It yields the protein CASSLDSWGRGNRKETQYF.

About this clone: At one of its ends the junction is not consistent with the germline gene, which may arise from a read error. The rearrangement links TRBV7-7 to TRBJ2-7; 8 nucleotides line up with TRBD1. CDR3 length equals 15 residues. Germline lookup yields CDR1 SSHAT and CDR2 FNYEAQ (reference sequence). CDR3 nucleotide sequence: TGTGCTAGCAGCTTAAAACCGACAGGGGCCCGCGAGCAGTACTTC. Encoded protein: CASSLKPTGAREQYF.

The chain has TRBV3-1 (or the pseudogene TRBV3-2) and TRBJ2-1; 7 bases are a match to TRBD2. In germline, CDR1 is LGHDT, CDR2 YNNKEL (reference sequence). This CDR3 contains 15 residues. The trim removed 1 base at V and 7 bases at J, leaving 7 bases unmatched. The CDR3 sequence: CASSQGWEGRNEQFF. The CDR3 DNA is TGTGCCAGCAGCCAAGGGTGGGAGGGCAGGAATGAGCAGTTCTTC.

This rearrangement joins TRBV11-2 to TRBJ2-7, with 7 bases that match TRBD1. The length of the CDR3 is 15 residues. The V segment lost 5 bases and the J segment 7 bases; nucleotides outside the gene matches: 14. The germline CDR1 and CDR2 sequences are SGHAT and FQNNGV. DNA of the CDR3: TGTGCCAGCAGCCGCACAGGGGACCCCAGTTGGGAGCAGTACTTC. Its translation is CASSRTGDPSWEQYF.

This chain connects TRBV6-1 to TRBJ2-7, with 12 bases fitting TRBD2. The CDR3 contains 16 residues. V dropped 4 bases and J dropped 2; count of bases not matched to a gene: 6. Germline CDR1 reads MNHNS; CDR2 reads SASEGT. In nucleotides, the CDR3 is TGTGCCAGCAGTGTAAGGACTAGCGGGACTACCTACGAGCAGTACTTC. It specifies CASSVRTSGTTYEQYF.

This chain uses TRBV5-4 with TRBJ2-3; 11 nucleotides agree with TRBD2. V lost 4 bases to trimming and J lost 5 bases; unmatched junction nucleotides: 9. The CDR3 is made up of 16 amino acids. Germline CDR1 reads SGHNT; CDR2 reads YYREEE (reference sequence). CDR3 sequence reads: CASSILAGGPQDTQYF. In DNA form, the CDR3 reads TGTGCCAGCAGCATTTTAGCGGGAGGGCCTCAAGATACGCAGTATTTT.

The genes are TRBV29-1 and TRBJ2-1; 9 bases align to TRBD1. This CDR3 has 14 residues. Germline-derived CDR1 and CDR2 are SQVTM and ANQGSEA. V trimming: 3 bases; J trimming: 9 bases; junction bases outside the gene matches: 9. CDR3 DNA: TGCAGCGTTGAGGGGACAGGGAGTATCGGTGAGCAGTTCTTC. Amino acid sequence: CSVEGTGSIGEQFF.

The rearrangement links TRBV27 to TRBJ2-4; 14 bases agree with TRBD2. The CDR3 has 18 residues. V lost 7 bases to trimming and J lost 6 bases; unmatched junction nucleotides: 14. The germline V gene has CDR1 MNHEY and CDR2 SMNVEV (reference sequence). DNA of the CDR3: TGTGCCAGCACCCCCCTCGGGACTAGCGGGAGACGGGGAAACATTCAGTACTTC. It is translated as CASTPLGTSGRRGNIQYF.

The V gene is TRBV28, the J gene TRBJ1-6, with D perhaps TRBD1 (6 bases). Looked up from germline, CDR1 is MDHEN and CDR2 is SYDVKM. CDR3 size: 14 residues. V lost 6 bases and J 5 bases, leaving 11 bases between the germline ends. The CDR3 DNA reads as TGTGCCAGCAGCGGACAGCCCCATAATTCACCCCTCCACTTT. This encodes CASSGQPHNSPLHF.

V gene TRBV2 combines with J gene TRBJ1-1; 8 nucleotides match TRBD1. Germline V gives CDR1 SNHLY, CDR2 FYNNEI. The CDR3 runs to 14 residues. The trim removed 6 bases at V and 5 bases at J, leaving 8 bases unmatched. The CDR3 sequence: CASRDRAGSTEAFF. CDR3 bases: TGTGCCAGCAGGGACAGGGCCGGATCGACTGAAGCTTTCTTT.